This entry features one T cell receptor (beta chain) sequence. Antigen specificity is unknown. The data were obtained in a study of shared clonotypes between healthy human individuals. Study results and caveats: Naive CD4 clonotype sharing across several donors was 5% to 6%.

Produced via immunoSEQ multiplex PCR; TCRdb's table is partial and in-frame only. Of 2 million to 2.5 million clones listed, about 95% are singletons. Only Caucasian adults living in Nashville, Tennessee served as donors. From CD4+ cells came CD45RA+ naive and CD45RA-negative memory subsets. This receptor was identified in a man aged 18 to 35 in good health. Material: naive CD4+ T cells sorted from blood. Subset described: CD45RA+ positively selected.

The CDR3 here is CASSKGTPKSPLHF. For the CDR3, the DNA is TGTGCCAGCAGCAAAGGGACTCCTAAGTCACCCCTCCACTTT. The rearrangement uses TRBV6-5 and TRBJ1-6; TRBD1 is a possible D gene (5 bases). CDR1 is MNHEY, CDR2 SVGAGI, per germline. The CDR3 has 14 amino acids. V lost 6 bases and J 10 bases, leaving 16 bases between the germline ends.